This entry is about one TCR beta chain. Per the original methods: Cell counts per sample came from amplifying reference gene primers. Assay used: immunoSEQ multiplex PCR; TCRdb lists only in-frame clones, some missing. The D gene and trimming were derived from the DNA, and the V and J assignments and clone size from that table. The table has approximately 160,000 clones, roughly nine tenths seen once; the top ten hold 0.53%. J was trimmed by 2 bases and V by 0 bases; bases with no gene match: 8. Germline-derived CDR1 and CDR2 are SGHVS and FQNEAQ. The CDR3 spans 18 residues. The data were obtained in a study of blood T cell repertoires in COVID-19. For the study at large: The United States, Italy and Spain provided the acute and convalescent COVID-19 samples.

The sequence came from a man aged 50 to 59 with acute or convalescent COVID-19. The sequenced material came from peripheral blood. The chain links TRBV7-8 to TRBJ2-3; 10 bases match TRBD2. CDR3 nucleotide sequence: TGTGCCAGCAGCTTAGCTAGGACTAGCGGTACTCTCACAGATACGCAGTATTTT. Protein: CASSLARTSGTLTDTQYF.